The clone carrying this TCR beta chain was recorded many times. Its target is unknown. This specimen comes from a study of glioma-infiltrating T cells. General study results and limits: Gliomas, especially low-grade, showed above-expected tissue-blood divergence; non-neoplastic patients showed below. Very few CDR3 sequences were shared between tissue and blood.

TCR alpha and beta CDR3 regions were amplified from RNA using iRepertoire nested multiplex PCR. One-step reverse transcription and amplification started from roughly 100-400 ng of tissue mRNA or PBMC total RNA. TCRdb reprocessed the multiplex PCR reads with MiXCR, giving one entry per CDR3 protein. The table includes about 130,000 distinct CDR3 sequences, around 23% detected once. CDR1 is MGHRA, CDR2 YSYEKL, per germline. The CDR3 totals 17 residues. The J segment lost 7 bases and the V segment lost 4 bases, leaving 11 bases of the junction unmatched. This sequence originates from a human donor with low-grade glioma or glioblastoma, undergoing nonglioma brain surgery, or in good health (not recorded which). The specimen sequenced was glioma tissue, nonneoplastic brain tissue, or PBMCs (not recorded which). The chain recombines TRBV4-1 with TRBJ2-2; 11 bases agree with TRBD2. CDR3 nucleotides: TGCGCCAGCAGCCTCCCTCCACTAGCGGGGGACTACGGGGAGCTGTTTTTT. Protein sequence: CASSLPPLAGDYGELFF.